This T cell receptor beta chain originates from a study of blood T cell repertoires in COVID-19. As handled by the study authors: Amplified reference gene primers provided the basis for estimating nucleated cell counts. The protocol was immunoSEQ multiplex PCR, while the TCRdb copy is restricted to in-frame clones and leaves out a portion. From that table come the V and J calls and clone size; the DNA was used to work out D and trimming. The sample includes fewer than 200,000 clones, 65% to 85% of them seen just once. The source material was PBMCs or T cells enriched from blood (not recorded which). The sequence was collected from a woman between 45 and 60 years old in a cohort exposed to, infected with or recovered from COVID-19 (not recorded which).

The CDR3 DNA reads TGTGCCAGCAGCCCAACCCTTACAGGGTTGGGCTCACCCCTCCACTTT. This codes for CASSPTLTGLGSPLHF. The chain uses TRBV9 and TRBJ1-6; D is perhaps TRBD1 (6 bases). Germline V gene sequence: CDR1 SGDLS, CDR2 YYNGEE. The CDR3 extends over 16 amino acids. The V and J ends lost 4 bases and 10 bases respectively, with 21 bases between them. The full variable domain, with the rest looked up from reference TRBV9 and TRBJ1-6, is DSGVTQTPKHLITATGQRVTLRCSPRSGDLSVYWYQQSLDQGLQFLIQYYNGEERAKGNILERFSAQQFPDLHSELNLSSLELGDSALYFCASSPTLTGLGSPLHFGNGTRLTVT.